Following are 25 T cell receptor beta chains from one sample sequenced in a study of blood T cell repertoires in COVID-19. Repertoires were generated with immunoSEQ multiplex PCR, while TCRdb's copy carries only in-frame clones and drops some. Of fewer than 180,000 clones listed, 65% to 90% are singletons. The material sequenced was peripheral blood. These receptors originate from an older man with acute or convalescent COVID-19.

This clone was counted only a few times. The V call is TRBV18, the J call TRBJ1-2, with D uncertain. The CDR3 extends over 13 amino acids. V lost 2 bases, J lost 4 bases, and 8 bases lay in between. The germline V gene has CDR1 KGHSH and CDR2 LQKENI. This CDR3 reads CASSPEVSYGYTF. The CDR3 DNA follows: TGTGCCAGCTCACCAGAGGTTAGCTATGGCTACACCTTC.

The chain joins TRBV6-5 to TRBJ2-4; the match to TRBD2 covers 8 bases. The V and J ends lost 4 bases and 5 bases, in that order; junction bases with no gene match: 10. CDR3 length equals 16 residues. Per germline, CDR1 MNHEY and CDR2 SVGAGI. The chain's CDR3 is CASSSYRGGAENIQYF. Written as DNA, the CDR3 is TGTGCCAGCAGTTCTTACCGGGGGGGGGCAGAAAACATTCAGTACTTC.

This chain joins TRBV11-3 and TRBJ2-3, with 7 bases fitting TRBD1. Per germline, CDR1 SGHNT and CDR2 YENEEA. V lost 4 bases and J lost 2; bases outside the gene matches: 6. The CDR3 is made up of 15 amino acids. CDR3 residues: CASSYDRANTDTQYF. The DNA of the CDR3 is TGTGCCAGCAGCTACGACAGGGCAAACACAGATACGCAGTATTTT.

The chain recombines TRBV18 with TRBJ2-7, with a weak D call TRBD2 (5 bases). V lost 1 base to trimming and J lost 1 base, with 8 bases between them. The CDR3 has 14 residues. CDR1 and CDR2 (germline): KGHSH, LQKENI. The CDR3 reads CASSPLAPSYEQYF. The CDR3 DNA sequence: TGTGCCAGCTCACCACTAGCGCCGTCCTACGAGCAGTACTTC.

The chain joins TRBV28 to TRBJ2-1, with TRBD2 identical over 9 bases. The V gene end was trimmed by 4 bases and the J gene end by 7 bases; junction bases not matched to a gene: 11. This CDR3 comprises 16 residues. Germline CDR1 MDHEN, CDR2 SYDVKM. The DNA of the CDR3 is TGTGCCAGCAGTTCCAGGACTAGCGCGAGTAGGAATGAGCAGTTCTTC. Amino acids: CASSSRTSASRNEQFF.

The gene calls are TRBV28 and TRBJ1-5; 7 bases align to TRBD1. CDR1 and CDR2 from the germline V gene are MDHEN and SYDVKM. The J segment lost 5 bases and the V segment lost 6 bases, leaving 4 bases of the junction unmatched. CDR3 length: 13 amino acids. DNA for the CDR3: TGTGCCAGCAGGGGGACAGTTCATCAGCCCCAGCATTTT. Its translation is CASRGTVHQPQHF. Supplemented by reference TRBV28 and TRBJ1-5, the full variable domain reads DVKVTQSSRYLVKRTGEKVFLECVQDMDHENMFWYRQDPGLGLRLIYFSYDVKMKEKGDIPEGYSVSREKKERFSLILESASTNQTSMYLCASRGTVHQPQHFGDGTRLSIL.

V is TRBV6-2 or TRBV6-3 and J is TRBJ2-1; 13 bases agree with TRBD2. Germline lookup yields CDR1 MNHEY and CDR2 SVGEGT. The CDR3 has 17 amino acids. V dropped 5 bases and J dropped 4; count of bases not matched to a gene: 8. As DNA, the CDR3 is TGTGCCAGCAGTACAGGACTAGCGGGAGTTATATACAATGAGCAGTTCTTC. This sequence encodes CASSTGLAGVIYNEQFF.

The rearrangement uses TRBV19 and TRBJ1-2; the match to TRBD1 covers 9 bases. Germline V gene data show CDR1 as LNHDA and CDR2 as SQIVND (reference sequence). The CDR3 runs to 17 residues. V trimming: 2 bases; J trimming: 1 base; junction bases outside the gene matches: 8. The CDR3 nucleotides read TGTGCCAGTAGTATAAAGTTGAGACAGGGGGGTAACTATGGCTACACCTTC. It yields the protein CASSIKLRQGGNYGYTF. The full variable domain, its missing parts supplied by reference TRBV19 and TRBJ1-2, is DGGITQSPKYLFRKEGQNVTLSCEQNLNHDAMYWYRQDPGQGLRLIYYSQIVNDFQKGDIAEGYSVSREKKESFPLTVTSAQKNPTAFYLCASSIKLRQGGNYGYTFGSGTRLTVV.

This chain connects TRBV7-3 to TRBJ2-7; 13 bases are a match to TRBD2. The CDR3 contains 17 residues. V shed 0 bases, J shed 0 bases, and the junction held 2 bases outside the gene matches. CDR1 and CDR2 (germline): SGHTA, FQGTGA. DNA of the CDR3: TGTGCCAGCAGCTTAACACTAGCGGGAGGGATCTCCTACGAGCAGTACTTC. The encoded protein is CASSLTLAGGISYEQYF. Full variable domain (rest looked up from reference TRBV7-3 and TRBJ2-7): GAGVSQTPSNKVTEKGKYVELRCDPISGHTALYWYRQSLGQGPEFLIYFQGTGAADDSGLPNDRFFAVRPEGSVSTLKIQRTERGDSAVYLCASSLTLAGGISYEQYFGPGTRLTVT.

The chain couples TRBV6-6 to TRBJ2-5; 7 bases line up with TRBD2. This CDR3 comprises 14 residues. The V gene end was trimmed by 8 bases and the J gene end by 4 bases; junction bases not matched to a gene: 10. CDR1 and CDR2 from the germline V gene are MNHNY and SVGAGI (reference sequence). CDR3 DNA: TGTGCCAGCCGCGAAGGGAGGGGAGTAGAGACCCAGTACTTC. This sequence encodes CASREGRGVETQYF.

This clone was observed a few times. The chain employs TRBV28 and TRBJ1-2, with TRBD1 matching over 8 bases. V trimming: 6 bases; J trimming: 7 bases; junction bases outside the gene matches: 7. The CDR3 contains 13 residues. Germline V gene lookup returns CDR1 MDHEN and CDR2 SYDVKM. As DNA, the CDR3 is TGTGCCAGCAGATATTCAGGGGGCTCTGGCTACACCTTC. Protein: CASRYSGGSGYTF.

CDR3 amino acids: CASSFGTGQDQPQHF. The CDR3 region has the DNA TGTGCCAGCAGCTTCGGGACAGGCCAGGATCAGCCCCAGCATTTT. The chain employs TRBV11-2 and TRBJ1-5; TRBD1 matches 8 bases. Germline V gene sequence: CDR1 SGHAT, CDR2 FQNNGV. The J segment lost 5 bases and the V segment lost 3 bases, leaving 6 bases of the junction unmatched. The CDR3 has 15 amino acids.

This clone was detected a few times. The chain combines TRBV6-6 with TRBJ1-1; TRBD1 is a possible D gene (5 bases). V was clipped by 5 bases and J by 0 bases, with 13 bases between them. CDR3 length: 15 amino acids. Germline V gene data show CDR1 as MNHNY and CDR2 as SVGAGI (reference sequence). The DNA for the CDR3 is TGTGCCAGCAGTCGCCGACAGAACTTGAACACTGAAGCTTTCTTT. Its protein product is CASSRRQNLNTEAFF.

As DNA, the CDR3 is TGTGCCAGCAGTGAATGGGGGGGCCACAATGAGCAGTTCTTC. Its translation: CASSEWGGHNEQFF. The chain is built from TRBV6-1 and TRBJ2-1; a weak D match, TRBD2 (7 bases). CDR1 and CDR2 (germline): MNHNS, SASEGT. V lost 2 bases and J 5 bases, leaving 10 bases between the germline ends. CDR3 length: 14 residues.

This sequence joins TRBV2 and TRBJ2-5; 7 bases match TRBD2. This CDR3 spans 15 amino acids. The germline gives CDR1 SNHLY, CDR2 FYNNEI. V was clipped by 3 bases and J by 4 bases; unmatched bases: 8. CDR3: CASSESAGVLETQYF. The DNA of the CDR3 is TGTGCCAGCAGTGAGAGCGCGGGAGTTTTAGAGACCCAGTACTTC.

This chain uses TRBV27 with TRBJ2-5, with 9 bases aligning to TRBD1. Germline V gene lookup returns CDR1 MNHEY and CDR2 SMNVEV (reference sequence). This CDR3 has 17 residues. V shed 0 bases and J 9 bases; nucleotides not matched to a gene: 14. Here the CDR3 reads CASSLSPRTGATWAQYF. The DNA of the CDR3 is TGTGCCAGCAGTTTATCCCCCCGGACAGGGGCCACGTGGGCCCAGTACTTC.

The chain combines TRBV9 with TRBJ2-7, with no clear D. This CDR3 has 13 amino acids. CDR1 is SGDLS, CDR2 YYNGEE, per germline. V lost 0 bases and J lost 3, with 7 bases in between. CDR3 region: CASSVGSDYEQYF. As DNA, the CDR3 is TGTGCCAGCAGCGTAGGAAGCGACTACGAGCAGTACTTC.

The chain is built from TRBV4-3 and TRBJ2-3; 7 bases map to TRBD2. The CDR3 runs 16 residues. J gave up 0 bases and V 1 base, and 4 bases lay outside the gene matches. CDR1 LGHNA and CDR2 YSLEER come from the germline V gene. Here the CDR3 DNA reads TGCGCCAGCAGCCAAGGCCCTAGCGGCAGCACAGATACGCAGTATTTT. Its protein is CASSQGPSGSTDTQYF.

The V and J genes are TRBV7-9 and TRBJ2-7, with 9 bases fitting TRBD1. Germline values: CDR1 SEHNR, CDR2 FQNEAQ (reference sequence). V dropped 4 bases and J dropped 6; count of bases not matched to a gene: 7. This CDR3 is 14 amino acids long. CDR3 coding DNA: TGTGCCAGCAGCTCCGGGACAGGGATTGTCGAGCAGTACTTC. Amino acids: CASSSGTGIVEQYF.

This chain links TRBV5-1 with TRBJ2-7; D not certain. Germline lookup yields CDR1 SGHRS and CDR2 YFSETQ. There are 13 residues in the CDR3. V shed 0 bases and J shed 3 bases, with 7 bases lying between them. CDR3 amino acids: CASSLAQFYEQYF. In DNA, the CDR3 is TGCGCCAGCAGCTTGGCCCAGTTCTACGAGCAGTACTTC.

The rearrangement uses TRBV3-1 (or the pseudogene TRBV3-2) and TRBJ2-1, with TRBD1 identical over 10 bases. Germline V lookup: CDR1 LGHDT, CDR2 YNNKEL (reference sequence). V dropped 4 bases and J dropped 3; count of bases not matched to a gene: 6. The CDR3 has 16 amino acids. CDR3 in DNA: TGTGCCAGCAGCCCCGGGACAGGGGTCATCTACAATGAGCAGTTCTTC. Encoded protein: CASSPGTGVIYNEQFF.

V is TRBV29-1 and J is TRBJ2-7; D is ambiguous. The ends were cut back, 2 bases at V and 3 bases at J, with 8 bases in the middle. The V gene's germline CDR1 is SQVTM and CDR2 ANQGSEA. This CDR3 spans 12 amino acids. In DNA, the CDR3 is TGCAGCGTTGAAATAGAAAACTACGAGCAGTACTTC. Protein: CSVEIENYEQYF.

This clone came up once. The CDR3 DNA follows: TGTGCCAGCAGTTTATTCCCCGAGGCTTTCTTT. It yields the protein CASSLFPEAFF. The V call is TRBV28, the J call TRBJ1-1; D unresolved. This CDR3 has 11 amino acids. V gave up 1 base and J gave up 11 bases, with 8 bases separating them. Germline V gene data show CDR1 as MDHEN and CDR2 as SYDVKM.

Note on this clone: This same CDR3 is encoded by further DNA sequences in the sample. The chain uses TRBV28 and TRBJ2-7; D gene unclear. The germline CDR1 and CDR2 sequences are MDHEN and SYDVKM. The CDR3 extends over 10 amino acids. With 6 bases removed from V and 3 bases from J, the gap between germline ends came to 3 bases. CDR3 protein: CASSRYEQYF. CDR3 sequence (DNA): TGTGCCAGCAGCCGCTACGAGCAGTACTTC.

V and J are TRBV18 and TRBJ1-2; 8 positions agree with TRBD1. J was trimmed by 6 bases and V by 4 bases; bases with no gene match: 4. This CDR3 comprises 13 residues. Germline V lookup: CDR1 KGHSH, CDR2 LQKENI. Here the CDR3 DNA reads TGTGCCAGCTCACTCGGACAGGGAAATGGCTACACCTTC. Amino acids: CASSLGQGNGYTF. Full variable domain (remainder filled in from reference TRBV18 and TRBJ1-2): NAGVMQNPRHLVRRRGQEARLRCSPMKGHSHVYWYRQLPEEGLKFMVYLQKENIIDESGMPKERFSAEFPKEGPSILRIQQVVRGDSAAYFCASSLGQGNGYTFGSGTRLTVV.